This TCR beta chain was captured in a study of shared clonotypes between healthy human individuals. Study-wide findings and caveats: Sequencing depth was expected to influence donor clonotype sharing. In a handful of donors, roughly 5.2% of naive CD4 clonotypes appeared in common.

Comment on this clone: As yet, its antigen is unknown.

V lost 1 base to trimming and J lost 0 bases, with 26 bases between them. The CDR3 is 21 residues long. From germline, CDR1 is SGDLS and CDR2 YYNGEE. The sorted-subset replicate PCRs were given around 200 ng DNA, which is about 30,000 T cell genomes. TCRdb's table, derived via immunoSEQ multiplex PCR, lists solely in-frame clones and lacks some. The repertoire holds more than 1.2 million clones, with 98% to 99% as singletons. The sequence was obtained from a man aged 25-45 years in good health. The sample was naive CD4+ T cells sorted from blood. Subset: CD45RA+ positively selected. This sequence joins TRBV9 and TRBJ2-1, with D possibly matching TRBD2 (6 bases). The CDR3 region has the DNA TGTGCCAGCAGCGTAATTTCCCCAATTGTGGTAGCGGCTAGCTCCTACAATGAGCAGTTCTTC. Its protein is CASSVISPIVVAASSYNEQFF.